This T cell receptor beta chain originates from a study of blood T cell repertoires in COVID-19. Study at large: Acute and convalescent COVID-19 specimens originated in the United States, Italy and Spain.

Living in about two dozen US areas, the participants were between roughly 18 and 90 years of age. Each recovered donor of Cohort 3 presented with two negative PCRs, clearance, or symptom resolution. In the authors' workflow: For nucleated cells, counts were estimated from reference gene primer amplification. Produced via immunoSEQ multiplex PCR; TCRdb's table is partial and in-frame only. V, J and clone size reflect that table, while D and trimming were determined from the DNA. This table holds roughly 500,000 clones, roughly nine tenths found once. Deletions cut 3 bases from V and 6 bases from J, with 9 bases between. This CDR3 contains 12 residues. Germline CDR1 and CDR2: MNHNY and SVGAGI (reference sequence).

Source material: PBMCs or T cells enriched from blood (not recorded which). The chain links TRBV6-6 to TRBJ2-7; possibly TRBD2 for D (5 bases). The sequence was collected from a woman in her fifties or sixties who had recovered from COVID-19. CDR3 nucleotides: TGTGCCAGCAGTTATCCAGGAGGCGAGCAGTACTTC. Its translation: CASSYPGGEQYF.